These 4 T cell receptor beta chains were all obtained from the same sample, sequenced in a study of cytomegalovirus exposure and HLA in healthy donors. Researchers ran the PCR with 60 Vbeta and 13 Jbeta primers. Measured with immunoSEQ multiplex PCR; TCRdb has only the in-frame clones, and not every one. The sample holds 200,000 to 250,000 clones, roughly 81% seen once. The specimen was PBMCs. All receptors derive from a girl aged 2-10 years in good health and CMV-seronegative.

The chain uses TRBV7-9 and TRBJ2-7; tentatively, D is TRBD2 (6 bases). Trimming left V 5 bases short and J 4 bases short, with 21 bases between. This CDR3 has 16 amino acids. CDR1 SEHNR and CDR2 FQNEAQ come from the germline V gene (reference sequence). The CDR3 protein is CASSRGSDLGFYEQYF. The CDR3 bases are TGTGCCAGCAGCCGGGGGTCAGATTTAGGGTTTTACGAGCAGTACTTC.

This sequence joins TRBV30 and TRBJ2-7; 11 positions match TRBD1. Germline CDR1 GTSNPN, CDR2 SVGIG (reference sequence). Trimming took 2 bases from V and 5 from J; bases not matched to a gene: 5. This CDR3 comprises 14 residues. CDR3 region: CAWSSGTGGNEQYF. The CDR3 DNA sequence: TGTGCCTGGAGTTCCGGGACAGGGGGTAACGAGCAGTACTTC.

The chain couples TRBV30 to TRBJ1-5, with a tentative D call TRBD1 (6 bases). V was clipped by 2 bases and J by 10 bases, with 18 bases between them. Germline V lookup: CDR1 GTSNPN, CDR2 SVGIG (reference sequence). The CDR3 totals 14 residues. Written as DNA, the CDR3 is TGTGCCTGGAGTAGGGGGACGGCCATCACTCCCCAGCATTTT. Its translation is CAWSRGTAITPQHF.

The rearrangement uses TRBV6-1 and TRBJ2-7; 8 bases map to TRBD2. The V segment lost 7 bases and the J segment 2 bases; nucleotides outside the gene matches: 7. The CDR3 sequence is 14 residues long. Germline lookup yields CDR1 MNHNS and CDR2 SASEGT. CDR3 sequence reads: CASKLAGPTYEQYF. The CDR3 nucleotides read TGTGCCAGCAAATTAGCGGGGCCCACCTACGAGCAGTACTTC.